These 25 T cell receptor beta chains originate from one sample sequenced in a study of T cell repertoires in cytomegalovirus infection. TCRdb called the reads again in MiXCR, with one record for every CDR3 protein. The sample shows 450,000 to 600,000 distinct CDR3 sequences, approximately 10% of them seen only once. The specimen sequenced was PBMCs. Every receptor here comes from a human donor in good health (CMV status not recorded). Some clones in this sample may be carry-over from other donors' samples.

This clonotype was detected a few times. V usage is TRBV7-2 and J usage is TRBJ2-3; 8 bases are a match to TRBD2. Germline CDR1 is SGHTA and CDR2 is FQGNSA. The CDR3 is 16 amino acids. Trimming cost V 2 bases and J 7 bases; bases outside gene matches: 11. The CDR3 DNA sequence: TGTGCCAGCAGCTTATCTTTGGGCGGGAGGTTAAATACGCAGTATTTT. It codes for CASSLSLGGRLNTQYF.

The V gene is TRBV3-1, the J gene TRBJ2-7; 9 bases match TRBD2. V shed 4 bases, J shed 7 bases, and the junction held 11 bases outside the gene matches. This CDR3 spans 15 amino acids. In germline, CDR1 is LGHDT, CDR2 YNNKEL (reference sequence). CDR3 nucleotide sequence: TGTGCCAGCAGCCCCCTGGGACTAGCCGGACTTGAGCAGTACTTC. It specifies CASSPLGLAGLEQYF.

V usage is TRBV9 and J usage is TRBJ1-2, with 7 bases fitting TRBD1. There are 15 residues in the CDR3. V lost 0 bases to trimming and J lost 8 bases; unmatched junction nucleotides: 10. Per the germline V gene, CDR1 is SGDLS and CDR2 is YYNGEE. CDR3 sequence: CASSVGQGGVQGYTF. CDR3 in DNA: TGTGCCAGCAGCGTAGGACAGGGCGGAGTACAGGGCTACACCTTC. The whole variable domain, filled in from reference TRBV9 and TRBJ1-2, reads DSGVTQTPKHLITATGQRVTLRCSPRSGDLSVYWYQQSLDQGLQFLIQYYNGEERAKGNILERFSAQQFPDLHSELNLSSLELGDSALYFCASSVGQGGVQGYTFGSGTRLTVV.

The chain uses TRBV10-3 and TRBJ2-7; 7 bases match TRBD1. This CDR3 spans 13 amino acids. Germline values: CDR1 ENHRY, CDR2 SYGVKD. The trim removed 8 bases at V and 0 bases at J, leaving 4 bases unmatched. CDR3 sequence reads: CAISQGSSYEQYF. The DNA for the CDR3 is TGTGCCATCTCACAGGGGTCCTCCTACGAGCAGTACTTC.

The rearrangement links TRBV7-3 to TRBJ2-5, with 10 bases lining up with TRBD2. Germline V gene lookup returns CDR1 SGHTA and CDR2 FQGTGA. The CDR3 spans 15 residues. Trimming took 5 bases from V and 5 from J; bases not matched to a gene: 8. The CDR3 reads CASSRSGGLEETQYF. The CDR3 DNA reads as TGTGCCAGCAGCCGTAGCGGGGGGCTAGAGGAGACCCAGTACTTC.

There are many counts of this clonotype. This rearrangement joins TRBV20-1 to TRBJ2-3; a possible D gene is TRBD2 (6 bases). The CDR3 runs to 14 residues. V gave up 5 bases and J gave up 0 bases, with 12 bases separating them. Germline assignment: CDR1 DFQATT and CDR2 SNEGSKA (reference sequence). The CDR3 coding sequence is TGCAGTGCTCGATGGACTACTAGCACAGATACGCAGTATTTT. Translated, it gives CSARWTTSTDTQYF.

This clonotype was counted many times. The CDR3 DNA follows: TGTGCCAGCAGTTTATACCGGATCCGAATGAACACTGAAGCTTTCTTT. The encoded protein is CASSLYRIRMNTEAFF. This rearrangement joins TRBV28 to TRBJ1-1; D call uncertain. Germline V lookup: CDR1 MDHEN, CDR2 SYDVKM. Trimming left V 1 base short and J 0 bases short, with 12 bases between. This CDR3 is built from 16 residues.

The V call is TRBV29-1, the J call TRBJ2-1; D gene uncertain. With 6 bases removed from V and 7 bases from J, the gap between germline ends came to 4 bases. CDR1 SQVTM and CDR2 ANQGSEA come from the germline V gene. There are 9 residues in the CDR3. CDR3 region: CSVSNEQFF. The CDR3 bases are TGCAGCGTCTCTAATGAGCAGTTCTTC.

The sample holds many counts of this clonotype. In DNA form, the CDR3 reads TGTGCCAGCAGCTTCGTAGGGTACGGGGTTGAAGCTTTCTTT. It encodes CASSFVGYGVEAFF. This chain joins TRBV7-9 and TRBJ1-1; D is ambiguous. With 3 bases removed from V and 7 bases from J, the gap between germline ends came to 15 bases. The CDR3 contains 14 residues. The germline V gene encodes CDR1 SEHNR and CDR2 FQNEAQ (reference sequence).

The sample holds many counts of this clonotype. The V gene is TRBV6-1, the J gene TRBJ2-6; D not resolved. V was trimmed by 0 bases and J by 1 base, leaving 7 bases between them. Germline-derived CDR1 and CDR2 are MNHNS and SASEGT. This CDR3 comprises 16 residues. The CDR3 DNA follows: TGTGCCAGCAGTGAAGCGAGACCGTCTGGGGCCAACGTCCTGACTTTC. This codes for CASSEARPSGANVLTF.

The rearrangement uses TRBV9 and TRBJ1-2; D may be TRBD1 (6 bases). The germline V and J ends were trimmed by 0 bases and 3 bases, with 12 bases remaining between them. The CDR3 is 15 amino acids. The germline gives CDR1 SGDLS, CDR2 YYNGEE. CDR3 protein: CASSVGAGEHYGYTF. The CDR3 region has the DNA TGTGCCAGCAGCGTAGGGGCAGGGGAACACTATGGCTACACCTTC.

V gene TRBV12-3 or TRBV12-4 combines with J gene TRBJ1-1; D call uncertain. The CDR3 covers 13 residues. V was cut by 10 bases and J by 1 base, with 13 bases left in between. DNA of the CDR3: TGTGCCACCGTCGTAGGGTGGAACACTGAAGCTTTCTTT. This gives the protein CATVVGWNTEAFF.

This clonotype has at least ten counts. This chain connects TRBV7-2 to TRBJ1-6; D perhaps matches TRBD1 (6 bases). Trimming left V 4 bases short and J 7 bases short, with 14 bases between. The germline V gene has CDR1 SGHTA and CDR2 FQGNSA. The CDR3 is 15 amino acids. CDR3 coding DNA: TGTGCCAGCAGCTCCACCCCAGGGGAAAATTCACCCCTCCACTTT. This sequence encodes CASSSTPGENSPLHF.

This chain uses TRBV19 with TRBJ1-1; D gene unclear. The V gene lost 8 bases and the J gene lost 1 base, with 8 bases spanning the gap. This CDR3 has 12 amino acids. The germline gives CDR1 LNHDA, CDR2 SQIVND (reference sequence). The CDR3 DNA reads as TGTGCCAGTCTAGTGGGGAACACTGAAGCTTTCTTT. Amino acids: CASLVGNTEAFF. The full variable domain, completed using reference TRBV19 and TRBJ1-1, is DGGITQSPKYLFRKEGQNVTLSCEQNLNHDAMYWYRQDPGQGLRLIYYSQIVNDFQKGDIAEGYSVSREKKESFPLTVTSAQKNPTAFYLCASLVGNTEAFFGQGTRLTVV.

This clonotype was seen many times. The chain couples TRBV12-3 or TRBV12-4 to TRBJ2-4, with D unclear. The ends were cut back, 1 base at V and 0 bases at J, with 7 bases in the middle. The CDR3 length is 15 residues. The CDR3 loop is CASSLGLLAKNIQYF. CDR3 DNA sequence: TGTGCCAGCAGTTTAGGATTGCTAGCCAAAAACATTCAGTACTTC.

This clonotype was seen ten or more times. The chain combines TRBV28 with TRBJ2-3; D might be TRBD2 (6 bases). Germline V CDR1 and CDR2: MDHEN, SYDVKM. Trimming cost V 5 bases and J 8 bases, with 23 bases left between them. This CDR3 comprises 16 residues. The CDR3 protein is CASSPGGSTTDTTQYF. The CDR3, as DNA: TGTGCCAGCAGTCCTGGGGGGTCCACGACAGATACTACGCAGTATTTT.

This clonotype has a count of ten or more. The gene calls are TRBV11-1 and TRBJ2-1, with 13 nucleotides matching TRBD2. The CDR3 contains 17 residues. Trimming cost V 5 bases and J 10 bases; bases outside gene matches: 14. Germline CDR1 reads SGHAT; CDR2 reads FQDESV (reference sequence). DNA for the CDR3: TGTGCCAGCAGCCCTCGACCCGGGACTAGCGGGATAAGAGAGCAGTTCTTC. Translation: CASSPRPGTSGIREQFF.

This clonotype was observed at least ten times. The chain employs TRBV14 and TRBJ2-1, with D perhaps TRBD2 (6 bases). Germline-derived CDR1 and CDR2 are SGHDN and FVKESK. Trimming took 5 bases from V and 8 from J, leaving 22 bases between them. This CDR3 has 16 residues. CDR3 sequence reads: CASSSRAGVVRDEQFF. In nucleotides, the CDR3 is TGTGCCAGCAGCTCACGAGCGGGTGTGGTAAGGGATGAGCAGTTCTTC.

There are many counts of this clonotype. V is TRBV28 and J is TRBJ2-4, with 7 nucleotides matching TRBD1. CDR1 is MDHEN and CDR2 is SYDVKM in the germline V gene. V was pared by 5 bases and J by 0 bases, with 7 bases of the junction left unmatched. There are 16 residues in the CDR3. CDR3 bases: TGTGCCAGCAGTCTCACAGGGGATCTAGCCAAAAACATTCAGTACTTC. It codes for CASSLTGDLAKNIQYF.

At least ten counts were recorded for this clonotype. The chain carries TRBV18 and TRBJ1-6; D call uncertain. The CDR3 spans 14 residues. Germline assignment: CDR1 KGHSH and CDR2 LQKENI. V dropped 3 bases and J dropped 6 bases, with 9 bases sitting between them. The CDR3 DNA reads TGTGCCAGCTCACCGTACGGACTTAATTCACCCCTCCACTTT. Its protein product is CASSPYGLNSPLHF.

This rearrangement joins TRBV5-1 to TRBJ2-3, with 8 bases that match TRBD1. The CDR3 sequence is 15 residues long. The germline CDR1 and CDR2 sequences are SGHRS and YFSETQ. Trimming took 7 bases from V and 3 from J; bases not matched to a gene: 10. The CDR3, as DNA: TGCGCCAGCCGGTCTCAGGGGGCCAGGACAGATACGCAGTATTTT. It translates to CASRSQGARTDTQYF.

The chain couples TRBV5-1 to TRBJ2-1; D possibly uses TRBD1 or TRBD2 (5 bases each). The CDR3 consists of 13 residues. From germline, CDR1 is SGHRS and CDR2 YFSETQ. V dropped 4 bases and J dropped 10 bases, with 15 bases sitting between them. This CDR3 is CASSPGTPGEQFF. As DNA, the CDR3 is TGCGCCAGCAGCCCAGGGACCCCCGGGGAGCAGTTCTTC.

Ten or more counts support this clonotype. V gene TRBV10-3 combines with J gene TRBJ2-3; D tentatively reads TRBD1 or TRBD2 (5 bases each). Germline V gene data show CDR1 as ENHRY and CDR2 as SYGVKD. Trimming left V 6 bases short and J 1 base short, with 8 bases between. The CDR3 covers 13 residues. CDR3 nucleotide sequence: TGTGCCATCAGCCGGGACCGCACAGATACGCAGTATTTT. Residues: CAISRDRTDTQYF.

This clonotype has more than one count but fewer than ten. V and J are TRBV6-1 and TRBJ1-4; TRBD1 agrees at 7 bases. V shed 2 bases and J 6 bases; nucleotides not matched to a gene: 12. This CDR3 is 17 amino acids long. CDR1 and CDR2 from the germline V gene are MNHNS and SASEGT. Here the CDR3 reads CASSEWGQGVGDEKLFF. CDR3 DNA sequence: TGTGCCAGCAGTGAATGGGGTCAGGGGGTTGGGGATGAAAAACTGTTTTTT.

This clonotype was seen ten or more times. The chain links TRBV6-2 or TRBV6-3 to TRBJ2-5; TRBD2 matches 10 bases. Germline lookup yields CDR1 MNHEY and CDR2 SVGEGT. J was trimmed by 4 bases and V by 4 bases; bases with no gene match: 6. This CDR3 contains 15 residues. The CDR3 nucleotides are TGTGCCAGCAGTTCACTAGCGGGGACCGCAGAGACCCAGTACTTC. It codes for CASSSLAGTAETQYF.